This T cell receptor beta chain was recovered during a study of naive and memory T cell subsets. This CDR3 spans 15 amino acids. The V gene's germline CDR1 is SGHDT and CDR2 YYEEEE. Trimming took 4 bases from V and 5 from J, leaving 18 bases between them. This clonotype rates as large. Two oligonucleotides, mixed equimolar, formed the beta constant-region primer covering TRBC1 and TRBC2. The ligated cDNA underwent four PCR rounds using SP2 and nested alpha and beta constant-region primers. MiXCR was run by TCRdb on the UMI-ligation and nested PCR reads, yielding one entry per CDR3 protein. Found here are around 18,000 distinct CDR3 sequences, around 8.2% of them singletons; the top ten hold around 23%.

Source material: central memory CD8+ T cells from blood. The TCR was taken from a human donor in good health. This rearrangement joins TRBV5-6 to TRBJ2-5; tentative D call: TRBD2 (6 bases). The CDR3 spells CASSGGALVGETQYF. In DNA form, the CDR3 reads TGTGCCAGCAGCGGCGGGGCTTTGGTGGGGGAGACCCAGTACTTC.